Listed below are T cell receptor beta chains from one sample, sequenced in a study of shared clonotypes between healthy human individuals. Sequencing was performed with immunoSEQ multiplex PCR; in TCRdb, only in-frame clones are kept and a portion is missing. The sample has 450,000 to 650,000 clones, around three quarters seen once. Sequences were obtained from PBMCs. The receptors stem from a woman between 35 and 50 years old in good health. Some clones in this sample may be carry-over from other donors' samples. Both conserved end residues are part of each CDR3.

v_call	j_call	cdr3_aa
TRBV5-5	TRBJ1-4	CASSPGTEGEKLFF
TRBV28	TRBJ2-3	CASSSASAVNTDTQYF
TRBV5-4	TRBJ2-5	CASSIDSFQETQYF
TRBV4-2	TRBJ2-1	CASSQDPGTSGDNEQFF
TRBV21-1	TRBJ1-4	CASGTVGQADEKLFF
TRBV18	TRBJ1-1	CASSPPVTEAFF
TRBV4-1	TRBJ1-1	CASSQGQGQIAEAFF
TRBV7-6	TRBJ2-3	CASSLEGPTADTQYF
TRBV15	TRBJ2-5	CATSRDDGGFQETQYF
TRBV11-2	TRBJ2-3	CASSLALAGVRGGTDTQYF
TRBV4-1	TRBJ2-3	CASSQAISGRAPDTQYF
TRBV9	TRBJ2-3	CASSEGLAGGASDTQYF
TRBV27	TRBJ2-6	CASSLRVLGGANVLTF
TRBV15	TRBJ1-3	CATGKDRATLGNTIYF
TRBV28	TRBJ2-7	CASSLSQYYEQYF
TRBV15	TRBJ1-4	CATSRETGLANEKLFF
TRBV9	TRBJ2-1	CASSLNSGPISYNEQFF
TRBV7-2	TRBJ2-1	CASSSWVGSEQFF
TRBV5-5	TRBJ1-1	CASSGGTGPLRTEAFF
TRBV11-3	TRBJ2-2	CASSLVLAGGLGGELFF
TRBV6-4	TRBJ2-1	CASSDSGTSGNSEQFF
TRBV5-1	TRBJ2-5	CASSLDGGETQYF
TRBV29-1	TRBJ2-2	CSVRREGTGELFF
TRBV27	TRBJ1-1	CASSPGQQPYQFRTEAFF
TRBV10-2	TRBJ2-5	CATGLAGSQETQYF
TRBV29-1	TRBJ2-7	CSVGLGRDYDEQYF
TRBV15	TRBJ2-5	CATSRGGTSGDKTQYF
TRBV15	TRBJ2-1	CATSRDQTSGSIYEQFF
TRBV6-6	TRBJ2-1	CASRRLVGEQFF
TRBV27	TRBJ1-5	CASRAGVLSNQPQHF
TRBV30	TRBJ2-2	CAWSPRSPGELFF
TRBV18	TRBJ1-5	CASSPSIAGGGNQPQHF
TRBV14	TRBJ1-1	CASCHTEAFF
TRBV5-6	TRBJ2-7	CASSRDRENSYEQYF
TRBV4-1	TRBJ2-7	CASSQVPSGRSYEQYF
TRBV4-1	TRBJ2-2	CASSQEGGGLVTGELFF
TRBV5-1	TRBJ2-7	CASGLEQNYEQYF
TRBV7-9	TRBJ1-1	CASSSQSGVNTEAFF
TRBV27	TRBJ1-5	CASSSSGELGYSNQPQHF
TRBV5-1	TRBJ2-2	CASSERAPAGELFF
TRBV11-2	TRBJ2-7	CASSSHEQYF
TRBV11-3	TRBJ2-5	CASSRGSQETQYF
TRBV11-2	TRBJ2-4	CASSLGDGHPKNIQYF
TRBV4-1	TRBJ2-2	CASSQGMGPTGELFF
TRBV28	TRBJ2-1	CASSLLGQGFIF
TRBV28	TRBJ1-3	CASIPSPPVSGNTIYF
TRBV7-9	TRBJ2-5	CASSLGGRALETQYF
TRBV25-1	TRBJ2-5	CASSDRDSQETQYF
TRBV11-2	TRBJ2-3	CASSLRSGPRVDTQYF
TRBV11-2	TRBJ2-4	CASSLDRLAKNIQYF
TRBV30	TRBJ1-1	CAWSGAKQGNTEAFF
TRBV10-3	TRBJ2-1	CAISELGGEQFF
TRBV7-9	-	CASSPGLAYSYEQYF